The T cell receptor beta chain described here comes from a study of blood T cell repertoires in COVID-19. Overall study: From T cells, B-cell-depleted T cells, or PBMCs came the material, which was cDNA or gDNA.

Participants were aged about 18 to 100 years from about two dozen US areas. V was clipped by 1 base and J by 2 bases, with 15 bases between them. CDR1 is LNHNV and CDR2 is YYDKDF in the germline V gene (reference sequence). The CDR3 extends over 16 amino acids. Source study methods: Estimation of nucleated cell counts was performed using reference gene primer amplification. Measured with immunoSEQ multiplex PCR; TCRdb has only the in-frame clones, and not every one. V and J calls and clone size follow that table, whereas D and trimming were derived from the DNA. The data contain around 200,000 clones, more than 80% of them singletons.

This clonotype was obtained from a woman between 40 and 50 years old with acute COVID-19. The chain recombines TRBV15 with TRBJ2-7; TRBD1 is a possible D gene (5 bases). Sample: PBMCs or T cells enriched from blood (not recorded which). The CDR3 nucleotides are TGTGCCACCAGCAGAGGGATTGGCGACAGAACCTACGAGCAGTACGTC. Its translation: CATSRGIGDRTYEQYV.